Reported below is one TCR beta chain. Its cognate antigen is unknown. The sample is drawn from a study of siplizumab effects on memory and regulatory T cells. Study-level findings and limits: No more than a minor fraction of alloreactive clones could be traced back to unstimulated subsets. The alloresponse seemed to draw substantially on naive T cells, which appeared more diverse than memory cells. In siplizumab conditions, mappable alloreactive CD4+ clones averaged around 69% Treg-derived, against around 28% in controls.

Trimming took 5 bases from V and 4 from J, leaving 11 bases between them. The CDR3 runs 13 residues. Per germline, CDR1 ENHRY and CDR2 SYGVKD. TCRdb's copy holds only in-frame clones and misses some; the assay was immunoSEQ multiplex PCR. This sample has some 100,000 clones, with around 95% found just once. The sequenced sample consisted of non-Treg CD4+ T cells sorted from blood. V is TRBV10-3 and J is TRBJ2-5; a possible D gene is TRBD2 (5 bases). This TCR derives from a human donor in good health. CDR3: CAISPGLRETQYF. In nucleotides, the CDR3 is TGTGCCATCAGTCCGGGGTTAAGAGAGACCCAGTACTTC.